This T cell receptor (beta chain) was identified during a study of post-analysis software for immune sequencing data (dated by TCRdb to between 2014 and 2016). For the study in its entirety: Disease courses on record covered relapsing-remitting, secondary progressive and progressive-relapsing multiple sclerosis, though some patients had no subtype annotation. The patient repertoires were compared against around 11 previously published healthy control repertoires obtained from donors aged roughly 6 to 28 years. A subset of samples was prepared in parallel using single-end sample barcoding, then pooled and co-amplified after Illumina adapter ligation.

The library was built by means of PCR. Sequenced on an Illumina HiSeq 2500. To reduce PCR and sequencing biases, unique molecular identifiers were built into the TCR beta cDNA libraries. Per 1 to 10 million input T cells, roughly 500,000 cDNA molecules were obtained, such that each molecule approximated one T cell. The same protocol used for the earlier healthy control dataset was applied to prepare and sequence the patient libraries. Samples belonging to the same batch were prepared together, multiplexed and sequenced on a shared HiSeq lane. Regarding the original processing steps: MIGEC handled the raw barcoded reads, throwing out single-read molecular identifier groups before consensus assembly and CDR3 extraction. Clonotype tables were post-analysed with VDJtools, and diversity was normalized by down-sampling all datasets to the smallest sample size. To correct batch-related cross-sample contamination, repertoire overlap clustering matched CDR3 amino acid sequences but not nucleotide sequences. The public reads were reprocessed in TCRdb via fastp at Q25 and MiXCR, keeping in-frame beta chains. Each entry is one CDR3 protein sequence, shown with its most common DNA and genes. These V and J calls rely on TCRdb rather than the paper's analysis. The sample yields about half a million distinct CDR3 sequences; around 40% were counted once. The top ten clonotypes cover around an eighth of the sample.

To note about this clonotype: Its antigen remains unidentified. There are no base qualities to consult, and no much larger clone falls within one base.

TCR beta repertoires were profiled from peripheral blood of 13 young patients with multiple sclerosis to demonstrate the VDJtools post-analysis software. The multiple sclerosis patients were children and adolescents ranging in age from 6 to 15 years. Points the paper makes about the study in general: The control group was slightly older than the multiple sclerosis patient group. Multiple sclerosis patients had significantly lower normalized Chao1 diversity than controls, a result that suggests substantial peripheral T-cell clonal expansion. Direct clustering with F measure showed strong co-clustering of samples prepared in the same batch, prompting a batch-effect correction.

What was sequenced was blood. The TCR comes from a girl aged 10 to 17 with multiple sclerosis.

The sequenced DNA is TGTGCCAGCAGCTTAGGTCCACCTGAGCAGTTCTTC. This is translated as CASSLGPPEQFF. The chain employs TRBV11-2 and TRBJ2-1, with no reliable assignment of the D segment. As encoded in the germline V gene, CDR1 is SGHAT while CDR2 is FQNNGV. The CDR3, from cysteine to phenylalanine, totals 12 residues. The DNA shown is the 36-base CDR3, in frame from base 1. V loses 1 base, J loses 9 bases, and the germline ends lie 7 bases apart.